This T cell receptor (beta chain) was sequenced in a study of blood T cell repertoires in COVID-19. As for the study in general: The United States, Italy and Spain provided the acute and convalescent COVID-19 samples.

Assay used: immunoSEQ multiplex PCR; TCRdb lists only in-frame clones, some missing. This table has tens of thousands of clones, 80% to 90% appearing once. With V trimmed by 6 bases and J by 8 bases, 8 bases remained unmatched. This CDR3 is built from 13 residues. CDR1 and CDR2 from the germline V gene are MNHEY and SVGEGT. Input material: peripheral blood. The TCR was taken from a woman of 80 years or more with acute or convalescent COVID-19. V usage is TRBV6-2 or TRBV6-3 and J usage is TRBJ1-1, with 8 bases identical to TRBD1. Here the CDR3 DNA reads TGTGCCAGCAGCCCCCGGACAGGGACCGAAGCTTTCTTT. Encoded protein: CASSPRTGTEAFF.